This T cell receptor (beta chain) derives from a study of T cells after yellow fever vaccination. On the study more broadly: Fractions of limited cellularity were prepared by means of SMART-Seq v4 Ultra Low Input. Study-wide findings and caveats: Detected again after the booster were most primary-vaccination clones, at 95% to 98% CD4 and 88% CD8.

Generation of TCR cDNA used 5'RACE template switching (which added a universal primer site and UMIs). In TCRdb, the 5' RACE reads were re-called with MiXCR into one record per CDR3 protein. The sample has under 500,000 distinct CDR3 sequences, around 20% seen once; the top ten hold roughly a sixth. In its sample, this clonotype was seen many times. Its antigen remains unidentified. This specimen consisted of PBMCs, obtained before the yellow fever booster vaccination. This TCR came from a man aged 18 to 30 who received the YFV17D yellow fever vaccine.

CDR3 DNA sequence: TGTGCCAGCAGCTTAGATGCCCTACGGAACTATGGCTACACCTTC. Protein product: CASSLDALRNYGYTF. V and J are TRBV7-9 and TRBJ1-2; D gene unclear. The V and J ends lost 1 base and 2 bases respectively, with 11 bases between them. CDR3 size: 15 residues. Germline CDR1 reads SEHNR; CDR2 reads FQNEAQ (reference sequence).